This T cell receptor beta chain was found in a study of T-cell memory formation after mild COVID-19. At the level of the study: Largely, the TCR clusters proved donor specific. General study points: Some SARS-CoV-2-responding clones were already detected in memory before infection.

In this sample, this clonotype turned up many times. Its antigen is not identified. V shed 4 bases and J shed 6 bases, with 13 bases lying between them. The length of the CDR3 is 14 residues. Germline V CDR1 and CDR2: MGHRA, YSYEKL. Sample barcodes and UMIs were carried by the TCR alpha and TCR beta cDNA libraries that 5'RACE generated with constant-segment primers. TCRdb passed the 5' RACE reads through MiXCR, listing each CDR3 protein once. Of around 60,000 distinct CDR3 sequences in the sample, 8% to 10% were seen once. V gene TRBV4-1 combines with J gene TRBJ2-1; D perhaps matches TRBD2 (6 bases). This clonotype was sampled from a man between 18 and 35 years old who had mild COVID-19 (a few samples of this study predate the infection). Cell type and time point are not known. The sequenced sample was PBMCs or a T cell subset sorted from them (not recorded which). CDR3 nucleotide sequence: TGCGCCAGCAGCCCGGGACTCCTGGGCAATGAGCAGTTCTTC. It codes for CASSPGLLGNEQFF.